The clone carrying this TCR beta chain was counted only a few times. Antigen: not known. This CDR3 has 14 residues. Trimming at V came to 3 bases and at J to 2 bases, leaving 4 bases not matched to a gene. CDR1 and CDR2 from the germline V gene are SGHAT and FQNNGV. PCR involved 60 Vbeta and 13 Jbeta primers. Profiling relied on immunoSEQ multiplex PCR, and the TCRdb table lists in-frame clones only, not all of them. The sample records over 200,000 clones, under 70% being singletons. The sample belongs to a study of cytomegalovirus exposure and HLA in healthy donors. Across the whole study: About 85 million unique TCRs from HLA-typed donors were held in an early release of data.

Study observations and caveats: TRBV6-2, TRBV6-3 and some other V segments were excluded as indistinguishable. Looking again later, the authors saw that most CMV-associated TCR beta chains seemed HLA-restricted.

The V call is TRBV11-2, the J call TRBJ2-7; 7 bases are shared with TRBD1. This sequence originates from a man between 35 and 55 years old in good health and CMV-seropositive. The sample was PBMCs. The CDR3 nucleotides are TGTGCCAGCAGCTTTGGGACAGCCACCTACGAGCAGTACTTC. It specifies CASSFGTATYEQYF.